This T cell receptor beta chain was observed in a study of T cells in women clearing cervical HPV infection. Worth noting for this clone: The read falls 3 residues short of the CDR3 end, and the missing part is taken from the germline J gene.

Germline CDR1 MDHEN, CDR2 SYDVKM. The V end was cut by 9 bases, the J end by 0 bases, with 17 bases between. This CDR3 spans 15 amino acids. Measured with immunoSEQ multiplex PCR; TCRdb has only the in-frame clones, and not every one. Its table records 20,000 to 25,000 clones. The sequenced sample consisted of blood buffy coat. This chain connects TRBV28 to TRBJ1-2; D is unresolved. The origin of this receptor is a woman between 18 and 69 years old with a cervical HPV16 infection that either progressed to CIN3+ or cleared (not recorded which). The CDR3 here is CASSGRLYPNYGYTF. The sequenced part of the CDR3 DNA is TGTGCCAGTTCCGGCAGGTTATATCCTAACTATGGC.